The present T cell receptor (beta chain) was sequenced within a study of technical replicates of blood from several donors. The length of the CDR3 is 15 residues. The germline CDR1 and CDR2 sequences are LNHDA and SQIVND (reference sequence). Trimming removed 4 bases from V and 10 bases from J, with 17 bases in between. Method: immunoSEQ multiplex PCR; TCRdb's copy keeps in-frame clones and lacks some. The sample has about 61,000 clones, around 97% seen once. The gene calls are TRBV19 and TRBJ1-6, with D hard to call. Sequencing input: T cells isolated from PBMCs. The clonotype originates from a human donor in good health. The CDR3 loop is CASSSRELAESPLHF. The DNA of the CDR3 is TGTGCCAGTAGTAGCCGGGAGTTGGCGGAATCACCCCTCCACTTT.